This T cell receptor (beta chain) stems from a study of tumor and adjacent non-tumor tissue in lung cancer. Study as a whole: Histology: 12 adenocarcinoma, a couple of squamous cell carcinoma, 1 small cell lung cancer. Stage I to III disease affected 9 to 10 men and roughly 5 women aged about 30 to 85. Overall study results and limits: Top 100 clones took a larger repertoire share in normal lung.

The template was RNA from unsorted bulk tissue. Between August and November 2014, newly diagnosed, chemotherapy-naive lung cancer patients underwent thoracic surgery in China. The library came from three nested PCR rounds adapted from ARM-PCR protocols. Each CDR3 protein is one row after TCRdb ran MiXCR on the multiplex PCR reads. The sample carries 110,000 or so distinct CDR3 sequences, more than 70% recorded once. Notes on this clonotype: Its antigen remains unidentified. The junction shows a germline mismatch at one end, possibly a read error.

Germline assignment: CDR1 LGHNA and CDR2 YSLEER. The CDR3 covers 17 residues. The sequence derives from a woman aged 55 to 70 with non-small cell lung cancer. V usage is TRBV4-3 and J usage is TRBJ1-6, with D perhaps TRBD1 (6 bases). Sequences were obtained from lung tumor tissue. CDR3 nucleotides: TGCGTCAGCAGCCAGCAACCCGGGACAAGGATTAATTCACCCCTCCACTTT. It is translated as CVSSQQPGTRINSPLHF.